A selection of T cell receptor beta chains follows, all from one sample in a study of cytomegalovirus exposure and HLA in healthy donors. TCRdb's copy holds only in-frame clones and misses some; the assay was immunoSEQ multiplex PCR. The data contain about 98,000 clones, roughly nine tenths of them singletons. Sequenced sample: PBMCs. Receptors originate from a woman in her twenties or thirties in good health and CMV-seronegative. CDR3s include the opening cysteine and the closing phenylalanine or tryptophan. D genes are given only for firm matches. A clone size is listed for some rows: how often the clone was seen (once, few, many), or a class if it is expanded.

V: TRBV5-1
J: TRBJ1-1
length: 15
size: .
D: TRBD1
CDR3: CASSLNRGMNTEAFF
DNA: TGCGCCAGCAGCTTGAACAGGGGAATGAACACTGAAGCTTTCTTT

V: TRBV7-9
J: TRBJ1-1
length: 13
size: once
D: .
CDR3: CASSLESGTEAFF
DNA: TGTGCCAGCAGCTTAGAGTCCGGCACTGAAGCTTTCTTT

V: TRBV27
J: TRBJ2-3
length: 15
size: .
D: TRBD2
CDR3: CASLPGRTRVDTQYF
DNA: TGTGCCAGCCTCCCCGGGAGGACCCGGGTAGATACGCAGTATTTT

V: TRBV19
J: TRBJ2-7
length: 12
size: .
D: TRBD2
CDR3: CATAGDSYEQYF
DNA: TGTGCCACCGCGGGGGACTCCTACGAGCAGTACTTC

V: TRBV7-9
J: TRBJ1-3
length: 14
size: .
D: TRBD1
CDR3: CASSLTGFGNTIYF
DNA: TGTGCCAGCAGCCTGACAGGGTTCGGAAACACCATATATTTT

V: TRBV5-1
J: TRBJ2-3
length: 15
size: .
D: .
CDR3: CASSLVTVSTDTQYF
DNA: TGCGCCAGCAGCTTGGTAACAGTTAGCACAGATACGCAGTATTTT

V: TRBV6-5
J: TRBJ2-7
length: 14
size: .
D: .
CDR3: CASSYAGPGVSEYF
DNA: TGTGCCAGCAGTTACGCGGGGCCCGGGGTTTCGGAGTACTTC

V: TRBV27
J: TRBJ2-3
length: 15
size: .
D: TRBD1
CDR3: CASSFGDRGTDTQYF
DNA: TGTGCCAGCAGTTTTGGGGACAGGGGTACAGATACGCAGTATTTT

V: TRBV4-2
J: TRBJ1-4
length: 17
size: .
D: .
CDR3: CASSPGSLQSLNEKLFF
DNA: TGTGCCAGCAGCCCCGGAAGCCTACAGTCCTTAAATGAAAAACTGTTTTTT

V: TRBV5-1
J: TRBJ2-2
length: 17
size: .
D: .
CDR3: CASSMMGDGVDSGELFF
DNA: TGCGCCAGCAGCATGATGGGAGACGGGGTAGATTCCGGGGAGCTGTTTTTT

V: TRBV7-9
J: TRBJ2-7
length: 15
size: .
D: TRBD2
CDR3: CASTLTGVRGGEQYF
DNA: TGTGCCAGCACCCTGACCGGTGTCCGGGGGGGCGAGCAGTACTTC

V: TRBV27
J: TRBJ2-7
length: 16
size: once
D: .
CDR3: CASSLSVNQGSHEQYF
DNA: TGTGCCAGCAGTTTATCGGTGAACCAGGGTAGCCACGAGCAGTACTTC

V: TRBV28
J: TRBJ2-5
length: 16
size: .
D: .
CDR3: CASRPGLQNAKETQYF
DNA: TGTGCCAGCAGACCGGGACTCCAGAACGCAAAAGAGACCCAGTACTTC

V: TRBV2
J: TRBJ1-5
length: 13
size: .
D: .
CDR3: CASSEALNQPQHF
DNA: TGTGCCAGCAGTGAAGCCCTCAATCAGCCCCAGCATTTT

V: TRBV9
J: TRBJ2-1
length: 13
size: .
D: TRBD1
CDR3: CASTGQGYNEQFF
DNA: TGTGCCAGCACCGGACAGGGATACAATGAGCAGTTCTTC

V: TRBV11-2
J: TRBJ1-2
length: 15
size: .
D: TRBD1
CDR3: CASTSTGGVGYGYTF
DNA: TGTGCCAGCACTTCAACAGGGGGGGTTGGCTATGGCTACACCTTC

V: TRBV11-2
J: TRBJ2-7
length: 15
size: .
D: .
CDR3: CASSLGAGVPYEQYF
DNA: TGTGCCAGCAGCTTAGGTGCCGGGGTACCCTACGAGCAGTACTTC

V: TRBV7-9
J: TRBJ2-1
length: 15
size: .
D: TRBD1
CDR3: CASSLTGQGDNEQFF
DNA: TGTGCCAGCAGCTTAACGGGACAGGGGGACAATGAGCAGTTCTTC

V: TRBV10-3
J: TRBJ1-2
length: 14
size: .
D: TRBD1
CDR3: CAISDPDRGFGYTF
DNA: TGTGCCATCAGCGACCCTGACAGGGGCTTTGGCTACACCTTC

V: TRBV6-1
J: TRBJ1-6
length: 11
size: few
D: .
CDR3: CASRGGSPLHF
DNA: TGTGCCAGCAGGGGAGGCTCACCCCTCCACTTT

V: TRBV27
J: TRBJ2-1
length: 14
size: .
D: .
CDR3: CATRDISLPNEQFF
DNA: TGTGCCACTCGCGATATCTCGCTACCCAATGAGCAGTTCTTC

V: TRBV5-1
J: TRBJ2-7
length: 14
size: .
D: .
CDR3: CASSLWGQGGEQYF
DNA: TGCGCCAGCAGCTTGTGGGGGCAGGGTGGCGAGCAGTACTTC

V: TRBV7-8
J: TRBJ2-7
length: 17
size: .
D: TRBD1
CDR3: CASSTRATGVMRNEQYF
DNA: TGTGCCAGCAGCACCCGGGCGACAGGGGTGATGAGGAACGAGCAGTACTTC

V: TRBV9
J: TRBJ1-1
length: 14
size: once
D: .
CDR3: CASSVDLADTEAFF
DNA: TGTGCCAGCAGCGTAGATCTGGCGGACACTGAAGCTTTCTTT

V: TRBV27
J: TRBJ2-2
length: 13
size: .
D: .
CDR3: CASSPGHTGELFF
DNA: TGTGCCAGCAGTCCGGGTCACACCGGGGAGCTGTTTTTT

V: TRBV7-8
J: TRBJ2-3
length: 15
size: .
D: TRBD2
CDR3: CASSQTSGGADTQYF
DNA: TGTGCCAGCAGCCAGACTAGCGGGGGCGCAGATACGCAGTATTTT

V: TRBV6-5
J: TRBJ1-2
length: 13
size: .
D: TRBD1
CDR3: CASSYSTGGGYTF
DNA: TGTGCCAGCAGTTACTCGACAGGGGGTGGCTACACCTTC

V: TRBV7-5
J: TRBJ2-7
length: 16
size: .
D: .
CDR3: CARSLGWLAFNYEQYF
DNA: TGTGCCAGAAGCTTAGGTTGGCTAGCTTTCAACTACGAGCAGTACTTC

V: TRBV18
J: TRBJ2-5
length: 17
size: .
D: TRBD1
CDR3: CASSPIPADRAMEAQYF
DNA: TGTGCCAGCTCACCGATTCCAGCGGACAGGGCCATGGAGGCCCAGTACTTC

V: TRBV5-1
J: TRBJ2-7
length: 13
size: .
D: TRBD1
CDR3: CASSKQGFYEQYF
DNA: TGCGCCAGCAGCAAACAGGGGTTCTACGAGCAGTACTTC

V: TRBV14
J: TRBJ2-5
length: 13
size: .
D: .
CDR3: CASSRSMEETQYF
DNA: TGTGCCAGCAGCCGAAGCATGGAGGAGACCCAGTACTTC

V: TRBV7-2
J: TRBJ2-3
length: 14
size: few
D: TRBD2
CDR3: CASASGRGADTQYF
DNA: TGTGCCAGCGCCAGCGGGAGGGGCGCAGATACGCAGTATTTT

V: TRBV27
J: TRBJ2-7
length: 14
size: .
D: TRBD2
CDR3: CASSLGSGIGEQYF
DNA: TGTGCCAGCAGTCTAGGAAGCGGGATAGGCGAGCAGTACTTC

V: TRBV10-1
J: TRBJ1-2
length: 15
size: .
D: TRBD1
CDR3: CASSTNRGHAYGYTF
DNA: TGCGCCAGTAGCACCAACAGGGGGCACGCCTATGGCTACACCTTC

V: TRBV18
J: TRBJ1-2
length: 15
size: .
D: TRBD1
CDR3: CASSPDDRANYGYTF
DNA: TGTGCCAGCTCACCAGACGACAGGGCTAACTATGGCTACACCTTC

V: TRBV6-5
J: TRBJ1-3
length: 15
size: .
D: .
CDR3: CASSLTPSSGNTIYF
DNA: TGTGCCAGCAGTCTAACTCCAAGCTCTGGAAACACCATATATTTT

V: TRBV5-6
J: TRBJ2-3
length: 13
size: .
D: .
CDR3: CASSLAGPDTQYF
DNA: TGTGCCAGCAGCTTGGCAGGGCCGGATACGCAGTATTTT

V: TRBV6-5
J: TRBJ2-3
length: 13
size: .
D: .
CDR3: CASGLPDTDTQYF
DNA: TGTGCCAGCGGACTGCCCGACACAGATACGCAGTATTTT

V: TRBV4-1
J: TRBJ1-1
length: 11
size: few
D: .
CDR3: CASTKGTEAFF
DNA: TGCGCCAGCACCAAGGGGACTGAAGCTTTCTTT

V: TRBV5-4
J: TRBJ2-3
length: 14
size: once
D: .
CDR3: CASSSGGTLYTQYF
DNA: TGTGCCAGCAGCTCCGGGGGAACCCTCTATACGCAGTATTTT

V: TRBV7-9
J: TRBJ1-1
length: 15
size: .
D: .
CDR3: CASSLGSGFRTEAFF
DNA: TGTGCCAGCAGCTTAGGGTCCGGGTTCCGCACTGAAGCTTTCTTT

V: TRBV5-1
J: TRBJ1-1
length: 15
size: .
D: .
CDR3: CASSQGQGKNTEAFF
DNA: TGCGCCAGCAGCCAAGGGCAGGGTAAGAACACTGAAGCTTTCTTT

V: TRBV27
J: TRBJ2-1
length: 16
size: .
D: TRBD2
CDR3: CASSLFSGRRWDEQFF
DNA: TGTGCCAGCAGCTTATTTAGCGGGAGGAGGTGGGATGAGCAGTTCTTC

V: TRBV5-1
J: TRBJ2-1
length: 17
size: .
D: .
CDR3: CASSLAASSTAGPEQFF
DNA: TGCGCCAGCAGCTTGGCGGCCTCTAGCACCGCCGGGCCTGAGCAGTTCTTC

V: TRBV27
J: TRBJ2-7
length: 14
size: .
D: .
CDR3: CASSPSDRPYEQYF
DNA: TGTGCCAGCAGCCCTAGTGACAGGCCCTACGAGCAGTACTTC

V: TRBV19
J: TRBJ1-1
length: 14
size: once
D: .
CDR3: CASSISGPNTEAFF
DNA: TGTGCCAGTAGTATAAGCGGTCCGAACACTGAAGCTTTCTTT

V: TRBV5-6
J: TRBJ1-5
length: 14
size: .
D: .
CDR3: CASSLGRLQQPQHF
DNA: TGTGCCAGCAGCCTAGGAAGATTACAACAGCCCCAGCATTTT

V: TRBV11-3
J: TRBJ2-7
length: 13
size: .
D: .
CDR3: CASSLGDSYEQYF
DNA: TGTGCCAGCAGCTTAGGGGACTCATACGAGCAGTACTTC

V: TRBV5-1
J: TRBJ2-7
length: 15
size: .
D: TRBD1
CDR3: CASSLPGQARNEQYF
DNA: TGCGCCAGCAGCTTACCGGGACAGGCCCGGAACGAGCAGTACTTC

V: TRBV10-3
J: TRBJ2-3
length: 13
size: .
D: .
CDR3: CAIKDSSTDTQYF
DNA: TGTGCCATCAAGGACAGCTCTACAGATACGCAGTATTTT

V: TRBV7-9
J: TRBJ1-2
length: 16
size: .
D: TRBD1
CDR3: CASSLFDDAGGYGYTF
DNA: TGTGCCAGCAGCTTATTCGACGACGCAGGGGGCTATGGCTACACCTTC

V: TRBV27
J: TRBJ2-3
length: 16
size: .
D: .
CDR3: CASSPEVSLFTDTQYF
DNA: TGTGCCAGCAGTCCCGAGGTCAGCCTATTCACAGATACGCAGTATTTT

V: TRBV10-3
J: TRBJ2-3
length: 14
size: .
D: .
CDR3: CAISDYPGTDTQYF
DNA: TGTGCCATCAGTGACTACCCCGGGACAGATACGCAGTATTTT

V: TRBV7-2
J: TRBJ1-4
length: 17
size: once
D: .
CDR3: CASSPGPGRATNEKLFF
DNA: TGTGCCAGCAGCCCCGGCCCAGGCAGGGCAACTAATGAAAAACTGTTTTTT